This is a list of T cell receptor beta chains from one sample in a study of cytomegalovirus exposure and HLA in healthy donors. Libraries were prepared by immunoSEQ multiplex PCR; TCRdb keeps only in-frame clonotypes and omits some of them. The repertoire holds 110,000 to 150,000 clones, around a tenth seen once, with under 2% in the top ten. What was sequenced was PBMCs. The receptors originated from a man aged 50-59 years in good health and CMV-seronegative. The CDR3 runs from the conserved cysteine through the conserved F or W. The D gene is left open where the match is weak. Clone size is stated in some rows and not others, as once, few, many or a class when expanded.

abundance	d_gene	v_gene	j_gene	CDR3aa	CDR3nt
NA	TRBD1	TRBV27	TRBJ1-5	CASSPMTGTQHF	TGTGCCAGCAGTCCCATGACAGGGACCCAGCATTTT
NA	NA	TRBV5-1	TRBJ2-7	CASQLRGGYEQYF	TGCGCCAGCCAGCTTAGGGGCGGCTACGAGCAGTACTTC
NA	NA	TRBV6-5	TRBJ1-2	CASSYAPGWDGYTF	TGTGCCAGCAGTTACGCTCCAGGGTGGGATGGCTACACCTTC
few	NA	TRBV6-6	TRBJ1-2	CASHGQFDTLNGYTF	TGTGCCAGCCATGGACAGTTCGATACTCTAAATGGCTACACCTTC
few	TRBD1	TRBV29-1	TRBJ1-2	CSVELQGSNYGYTF	TGCAGCGTTGAACTACAGGGGTCAAACTATGGCTACACCTTC
NA	TRBD1	TRBV6-6	TRBJ1-4	CASSPGQGANEKLFF	TGTGCCAGCAGTCCCGGACAGGGGGCTAATGAAAAACTGTTTTTT
few	NA	TRBV1	TRBJ2-3	CTSSRAGGPTDTQYF	TGCACCAGCAGCCGAGCGGGGGGCCCCACAGATACGCAGTATTTT
few	NA	TRBV20-1	TRBJ2-1	CSAPTGSPQFF	TGCAGTGCACCTACAGGGTCGCCGCAGTTCTTC
NA	TRBD1	TRBV30	TRBJ1-4	CAWSVTGTGEKLFF	TGTGCCTGGAGTGTAACCGGGACAGGGGAAAAACTGTTTTTT
few	TRBD2	TRBV6-5	TRBJ2-7	CASFGRNGTTYEQYF	TGTGCCAGCTTTGGAAGGAACGGGACTACCTACGAGCAGTACTTC
NA	TRBD2	TRBV7-8	TRBJ2-7	CASSRGDFNSYEQYF	TGTGCCAGCAGCCGGGGGGACTTCAACTCCTACGAGCAGTACTTC
few	NA	TRBV6-5	TRBJ1-5	CASSSQGPGGNQPQHF	TGTGCCAGCAGTTCGCAGGGACCGGGGGGCAATCAGCCCCAGCATTTT
few	NA	TRBV5-1	TRBJ2-1	CASSFSGVSYNEQFF	TGCGCCAGCAGTTTCTCGGGAGTCTCCTACAATGAGCAGTTCTTC
many	NA	TRBV7-9	TRBJ2-7	CASSLDEIYDYEQYF	TGTGCCAGCAGCTTAGACGAGATATATGACTACGAGCAGTACTTC
few	NA	TRBV7-2	TRBJ2-7	CASSVGGAFYEQYF	TGTGCCAGCAGCGTGGGCGGGGCCTTCTACGAGCAGTACTTC
NA	TRBD1	TRBV19	TRBJ1-2	CASSTDRGPGGYTF	TGTGCCAGTAGTACCGACAGGGGCCCGGGCGGCTACACCTTC
many	TRBD2	TRBV4-2	TRBJ2-3	CASSQERGGGQADTQYF	TGTGCCAGCAGCCAAGAAAGGGGCGGGGGGCAAGCAGATACGCAGTATTTT
NA	NA	TRBV2	TRBJ1-1	CASRGPSGTEAFF	TGTGCCAGCAGAGGGCCATCGGGGACTGAAGCTTTCTTT
few	TRBD1	TRBV7-2	TRBJ1-4	CASSLDRATNEKLFF	TGTGCCAGCAGCCTCGACAGGGCAACTAATGAAAAACTGTTTTTT
few	NA	TRBV19	TRBJ2-3	CASSFLAASSSTDTQYF	TGTGCCAGTAGTTTCCTGGCAGCGTCCTCTAGCACAGATACGCAGTATTTT
NA	TRBD1	TRBV11-3	TRBJ1-3	CASSPGGGGRAGNTIYF	TGTGCCAGCAGCCCAGGGGGTGGTGGTCGTGCTGGAAACACCATATATTTT
NA	NA	TRBV25-1	TRBJ2-3	CASSERPTADTQYF	TGTGCCAGCAGTGAAAGGCCGACAGCAGATACGCAGTATTTT
few	NA	TRBV19	TRBJ1-6	CASSSGTSNSPLHF	TGTGCCAGTAGTAGCGGCACTTCGAATTCACCCCTCCACTTT
few	TRBD2	TRBV25-1	TRBJ2-5	CASSFNGRAQYF	TGTGCCAGCAGTTTTAACGGGAGGGCGCAGTACTTC
NA	TRBD2	TRBV27	TRBJ2-7	CASRPSGRAYEQYF	TGTGCCAGCAGGCCTAGCGGGAGGGCCTACGAGCAGTACTTC
NA	TRBD1	TRBV19	TRBJ1-5	CASSASDRGSNQPQHF	TGTGCCAGTAGTGCCTCCGACAGGGGAAGCAATCAGCCCCAGCATTTT
NA	TRBD1	TRBV4-1	TRBJ2-1	CASSQDQGVYNEQFF	TGCGCCAGCAGCCAAGATCAGGGGGTTTACAATGAGCAGTTCTTC
NA	NA	TRBV28	TRBJ2-3	CASTNPAKNTDTQYF	TGTGCCAGTACCAACCCCGCTAAGAACACAGATACGCAGTATTTT
few	NA	TRBV5-1	TRBJ1-5	CASSLASGGNQPQHF	TGCGCCAGCAGCTTGGCCTCAGGGGGCAATCAGCCCCAGCATTTT
few	NA	TRBV19	TRBJ2-7	CASSINGAGEQYF	TGTGCCAGTAGTATCAATGGGGCTGGCGAGCAGTACTTC
few	NA	TRBV13	TRBJ2-7	CASSARDILYEQYF	TGTGCCAGCAGCGCCCGGGACATACTCTACGAGCAGTACTTC
few	TRBD1	TRBV28	TRBJ1-5	CASKGAVYSNQPQHF	TGTGCCAGCAAGGGGGCTGTATATAGCAATCAGCCCCAGCATTTT
NA	TRBD2	TRBV29-1	TRBJ2-3	CSVGRLGGEADTQYF	TGCAGCGTCGGGAGGCTAGGTGGTGAGGCAGATACGCAGTATTTT
few	NA	TRBV5-1	TRBJ1-3	CASSLAGSSGNTIYF	TGCGCCAGCAGCTTGGCTGGGAGCTCTGGAAACACCATATATTTT
NA	TRBD1	TRBV5-1	TRBJ1-2	CATRQGTNYGYTF	TGCGCCACCCGACAGGGGACTAACTATGGCTACACCTTC
NA	NA	TRBV7-6	TRBJ1-1	CASSPLAENTEAFF	TGTGCCAGCAGCCCCCTGGCAGAGAACACTGAAGCTTTCTTT
NA	TRBD2	TRBV7-7	TRBJ2-3	CASSLALTTSGRRADTQYF	TGTGCTAGCAGCTTAGCGTTGACGACTAGCGGACGGAGGGCAGATACGCAGTATTTT
NA	NA	TRBV27	TRBJ2-3	CASRNSGARSDTQYF	TGTGCCAGCAGGAACTCAGGTGCGAGATCAGATACGCAGTATTTT
few	NA	TRBV5-6	TRBJ2-3	CASSLERGDTQYF	TGTGCCAGCAGCTTGGAACGCGGAGATACGCAGTATTTT
few	NA	TRBV19	TRBJ2-7	CASSHRGSHYEQYF	TGTGCCAGTAGCCACCGGGGGTCGCACTACGAGCAGTACTTC
NA	TRBD2	TRBV5-4	TRBJ2-6	CASSREGSGANVLTF	TGTGCCAGCAGCCGGGAGGGGTCTGGGGCCAACGTCCTGACTTTC
NA	TRBD2	TRBV28	TRBJ2-5	CASSFPGTSGKKTQYF	TGTGCCAGCAGTTTCCCCGGGACTAGCGGGAAGAAGACCCAGTACTTC
few	NA	TRBV28	TRBJ2-3	CASSEATDTQYF	TGTGCCAGCAGTGAAGCGACAGATACGCAGTATTTT